Following are 17 T cell receptor beta chains from one sample sequenced in a study of response to subunit inactivated influenza vaccine. TCRdb fed the RT-PCR reads into MiXCR, producing one record per CDR3 protein. The repertoire has about 520,000 distinct CDR3 sequences, about 25% of them found once; the top ten carry about 1.9%. The input for sequencing was CD4+ T cells sorted from PBMCs, taken approximately 5 days after vaccination. All receptors come from a man between 50 and 59 years old who received an inactivated influenza vaccine.

The chain links TRBV5-4 to TRBJ2-1; 12 nucleotides align to TRBD2. The germline gives CDR1 SGHNT, CDR2 YYREEE (reference sequence). The CDR3 runs 16 residues. The ends lost 0 bases at V and 8 bases at J; junction bases unmatched: 6. The CDR3 reads CASSLGATSGSDEQFF. The CDR3 DNA is TGTGCCAGCAGCTTGGGAGCGACTAGCGGGAGCGATGAGCAGTTCTTC.

This clonotype was found a few times. V and J are TRBV20-1 and TRBJ1-5; TRBD1 is a possible D gene (5 bases). The V and J ends lost 5 bases and 4 bases respectively, with 12 bases between them. The germline V gene encodes CDR1 DFQATT and CDR2 SNEGSKA (reference sequence). This CDR3 is built from 13 residues. The CDR3 loop reads CSAEGRYNQPQHF. The CDR3 DNA follows: TGCAGTGCTGAGGGACGGTATAATCAGCCCCAGCATTTT.

This sequence joins TRBV9 and TRBJ2-3, with D unclear. The CDR3 covers 13 residues. V lost 4 bases, J lost 6 bases, and 12 bases lay in between. The V gene's germline CDR1 is SGDLS and CDR2 YYNGEE. CDR3 residues: CASSSRPRDTQYF. DNA of the CDR3: TGTGCCAGCAGCTCTCGCCCTCGTGATACGCAGTATTTT. The full variable domain, rest sourced from reference TRBV9 and TRBJ2-3, is DSGVTQTPKHLITATGQRVTLRCSPRSGDLSVYWYQQSLDQGLQFLIQYYNGEERAKGNILERFSAQQFPDLHSELNLSSLELGDSALYFCASSSRPRDTQYFGPGTRLTVL.

This chain links TRBV4-2 with TRBJ1-3; D might be TRBD1 (6 bases). Germline assignment: CDR1 LGHNA and CDR2 YNFKEQ. This CDR3 is built from 16 residues. V lost 0 bases to trimming and J lost 2 bases, with 11 bases between them. The DNA of the CDR3 is TGTGCCAGCAGCCAAGATAGGAGGGGGACTGGAAACACCATATATTTT. The encoded protein is CASSQDRRGTGNTIYF.

This sequence joins TRBV7-2 and TRBJ2-7; possible D gene TRBD1, 5 bases. V shed 3 bases and J shed 0 bases, with 9 bases lying between them. Germline values: CDR1 SGHTA, CDR2 FQGNSA. This CDR3 has 14 amino acids. The CDR3 here is CASSFRQSSYEQYF. CDR3 DNA: TGTGCCAGCAGCTTCCGACAGAGCTCCTACGAGCAGTACTTC.

V is TRBV3-1 and J is TRBJ2-3; tentative D call: TRBD2 (5 bases). This CDR3 spans 16 amino acids. V was shortened by 0 bases and J by 4 bases, with 14 bases between the two germline ends. CDR1 is LGHDT and CDR2 is YNNKEL in the germline V gene (reference sequence). CDR3 amino acids: CASSQDPTGLADTQYF. The CDR3 DNA reads TGTGCCAGCAGCCAAGATCCTACGGGGTTGGCAGATACGCAGTATTTT.

The chain employs TRBV20-1 and TRBJ2-1, with TRBD2 identical over 8 bases. V lost 3 bases to trimming and J lost 6 bases; unmatched junction nucleotides: 7. From germline, CDR1 is DFQATT and CDR2 SNEGSKA (reference sequence). This CDR3 has 14 amino acids. This CDR3 is CSASGGLALNEQFF. The DNA for the CDR3 is TGCAGTGCTAGTGGTGGACTAGCCCTCAATGAGCAGTTCTTC.

The chain is built from TRBV4-3 and TRBJ1-4; 7 bases map to TRBD1. The CDR3 has 16 amino acids. The germline V gene encodes CDR1 LGHNA and CDR2 YSLEER. Trimming removed 4 bases from V and 8 bases from J; junction bases left unmatched: 13. CDR3 residues: CASSLQTGHQGEKLFF. DNA for the CDR3: TGCGCCAGCAGCCTCCAGACAGGGCACCAAGGAGAAAAACTGTTTTTT.

This clonotype came up a few times. The chain is built from TRBV3-1 and TRBJ1-2; TRBD1 might be the D (6 bases). V was cut by 0 bases and J by 7 bases, with 15 bases left in between. The CDR3 sequence is 15 residues long. Germline loops: CDR1 LGHDT, CDR2 YNNKEL (reference sequence). The CDR3 DNA is TGTGCCAGCAGCCAAGACCCCCAGGGGTTCGGTGGCTACACCTTC. Translated: CASSQDPQGFGGYTF.

The V and J genes are TRBV29-1 and TRBJ2-2; 9 nucleotides line up with TRBD1. Germline CDR1 and CDR2: SQVTM and ANQGSEA. Trimming took 5 bases from V and 2 from J; bases not matched to a gene: 9. This CDR3 contains 16 residues. The CDR3 nucleotides read TGCAGCGTTTTGAGCCGGGACAGGGTAAACACCGGGGAGCTGTTTTTT. Translating gives CSVLSRDRVNTGELFF.

A few counts support this clonotype. The chain uses TRBV20-1 and TRBJ2-4, with D perhaps matching TRBD1 (6 bases). Germline lookup yields CDR1 DFQATT and CDR2 SNEGSKA (reference sequence). Trimming removed 6 bases from V and 1 base from J, with 10 bases in between. The CDR3 extends over 13 amino acids. CDR3 DNA: TGCAGTGCCACCCAGGGGGCCAAAAACATTCAGTACTTC. Translating it yields CSATQGAKNIQYF.

The gene calls are TRBV28 and TRBJ1-1, with 7 bases aligning to TRBD1. V lost 6 bases and J lost 2; bases outside the gene matches: 12. The CDR3 loop spans 16 amino acids. Germline V gene lookup returns CDR1 MDHEN and CDR2 SYDVKM. The CDR3 DNA reads as TGTGCCAGCAGGAACAGGGGAGAGGGGAAAAACACTGAAGCTTTCTTT. Translating gives CASRNRGEGKNTEAFF.

This clonotype was found a few times. V and J are TRBV7-9 and TRBJ1-2; possible D gene TRBD1, 5 bases. V was cut by 4 bases and J by 0 bases, with 15 bases left in between. The CDR3 is made up of 16 amino acids. The germline V gene encodes CDR1 SEHNR and CDR2 FQNEAQ (reference sequence). CDR3 residues: CASSWAGTLANYGYTF. The CDR3 region has the DNA TGTGCCAGCAGCTGGGCCGGGACGCTCGCTAACTATGGCTACACCTTC.

This clonotype was observed many times. The V gene is TRBV6-2 or TRBV6-3, the J gene TRBJ2-3; 10 bases match TRBD1. The CDR3 consists of 13 residues. Unmatched junction bases numbered 3, after V lost 6 bases and J lost 6 bases. The V gene's germline CDR1 is MNHEY and CDR2 SVGEGT. CDR3 sequence reads: CASSRQGADTQYF. The CDR3 DNA reads as TGTGCCAGCAGCAGACAGGGGGCGGATACGCAGTATTTT.

This clonotype was detected ten times or more. The chain couples TRBV24-1 to TRBJ2-1, with 8 bases aligning to TRBD1. Germline CDR1 is KGHDR and CDR2 is SFDVKD. The CDR3 is 16 amino acids. The V and J ends lost 7 bases and 5 bases, in that order; junction bases with no gene match: 12. DNA for the CDR3: TGTGCCACCAGCTCAATCCGGGACAGGTCCGACAATGAGCAGTTCTTC. This encodes CATSSIRDRSDNEQFF.

V is TRBV28 and J is TRBJ2-6; D is undetermined. This CDR3 region has 13 residues. V lost 10 bases and J lost 0, with 7 bases in between. Germline lookup yields CDR1 MDHEN and CDR2 SYDVKM. CDR3 sequence: CATLDSGANVLTF. The CDR3 nucleotides read TGTGCCACCCTAGACTCTGGGGCCAACGTCCTGACTTTC. Combining the CDR3 with reference TRBV28 and TRBJ2-6 gives the whole variable domain DVKVTQSSRYLVKRTGEKVFLECVQDMDHENMFWYRQDPGLGLRLIYFSYDVKMKEKGDIPEGYSVSREKKERFSLILESASTNQTSMYLCATLDSGANVLTFGAGSRLTVL.

The sample holds a few counts of this clonotype. The chain employs TRBV4-3 and TRBJ1-5; D remains unclear. Germline V CDR1 and CDR2: LGHNA, YSLEER. Trimming removed 0 bases from V and 3 bases from J, with 9 bases in between. The CDR3 has 15 amino acids. The CDR3 DNA sequence: TGCGCCAGCAGCCAAGAAGCGGTTTACAATCAGCCCCAGCATTTT. Amino acid sequence: CASSQEAVYNQPQHF.